Listed below are T cell receptor beta chains from one sample, sequenced in a study of spatial heterogeneity in lung cancer. TCRdb redid the calling of the 5' RACE reads with MiXCR, one entry per CDR3 protein. The sample holds over 15,000 distinct CDR3 sequences, around 5% seen once. The sequencing used lung tumor tissue, collected at surgery. The receptors stem from a female donor with early-stage non-small cell lung cancer. Both conserved end residues are part of each CDR3. D genes are given only for firm matches. Rows may omit the clone size; those that give it use once, few, many or a size class.

j_gene: TRBJ1-3; v_gene: TRBV9; abundance: few; d_gene: TRBD1; CDR3nt: TGTGCCAGCAGCTTTGGGACAGGGGCGAACACCATATATTTT; CDR3aa: CASSFGTGANTIYF
j_gene: TRBJ2-1; v_gene: TRBV29-1; abundance: many; d_gene: NA; CDR3nt: TGCAGCGTTGATAGGGCAGGGGGGTTCTACAATGAGCAGTTCTTC; CDR3aa: CSVDRAGGFYNEQFF
j_gene: TRBJ2-1; v_gene: TRBV4-1; abundance: many; d_gene: TRBD2; CDR3nt: TGCGCCAGCAGCCCGAGAGCGGGATACTACAATGAGCAGTTCTTC; CDR3aa: CASSPRAGYYNEQFF
j_gene: TRBJ2-7; v_gene: TRBV5-1; abundance: NA; d_gene: NA; CDR3nt: TGCGCCAGCAGCTGGTCCAGGGGAGGGGAGAAGCAGTACTTC; CDR3aa: CASSWSRGGEKQYF
j_gene: TRBJ2-7; v_gene: TRBV7-2; abundance: many; d_gene: NA; CDR3nt: TGTGCCAGCAGCCACCGCGAGGGGAGAGTAGGCGAGCAGTACTTC; CDR3aa: CASSHREGRVGEQYF
j_gene: TRBJ2-1; v_gene: TRBV11-2; abundance: large; d_gene: NA; CDR3nt: TGTGCCAGCAGCGCCGGCGCGCCCCATGAGCAGTTCTTC; CDR3aa: CASSAGAPHEQFF
j_gene: TRBJ1-1; v_gene: TRBV27; abundance: many; d_gene: NA; CDR3nt: TGTGCCAGCAGTTTGGGGGGCCGGGAAGCTTTCTTT; CDR3aa: CASSLGGREAFF
j_gene: TRBJ2-3; v_gene: TRBV7-9; abundance: many; d_gene: TRBD1; CDR3nt: TGTGCCAGCAGTTCCGGGACAGGGGCCACAGATACGCAGTATTTT; CDR3aa: CASSSGTGATDTQYF
j_gene: TRBJ2-2; v_gene: TRBV18; abundance: NA; d_gene: NA; CDR3nt: TGTGCCAGCTCACCAATAGCCCCGACCCCAGGCGACACCGGGGAGCTGTTTTTT; CDR3aa: CASSPIAPTPGDTGELFF
j_gene: TRBJ1-1; v_gene: TRBV7-2; abundance: few; d_gene: NA; CDR3nt: TGTGCCAGCAGCTTAGGTACAGGGACTTCTGAAGCTTTCTTT; CDR3aa: CASSLGTGTSEAFF
j_gene: TRBJ2-7; v_gene: TRBV6-5; abundance: many; d_gene: NA; CDR3nt: TGTGCCACCACCCGAGGGGCGGTGTGGGGAAGCTCCTACGAGCAGTACTTC; CDR3aa: CATTRGAVWGSSYEQYF
j_gene: TRBJ2-1; v_gene: TRBV7-2; abundance: many; d_gene: TRBD2; CDR3nt: TGTGCCAGCAGCTTAGCAGGGGGGACTAGCGGCACCAATGAGCAGTTCTTC; CDR3aa: CASSLAGGTSGTNEQFF
j_gene: TRBJ2-3; v_gene: TRBV29-1; abundance: medium-sized; d_gene: TRBD1; CDR3nt: TGCAGCGTTGACCAGGGGGCCGGGGGCACAGATACGCAGTATTTT; CDR3aa: CSVDQGAGGTDTQYF
j_gene: TRBJ2-2; v_gene: TRBV20-1; abundance: many; d_gene: NA; CDR3nt: TGCAGTGCCGCTCAACGGGCCAGGGCCACCGGGGAGCTGTTTTTT; CDR3aa: CSAAQRARATGELFF
j_gene: TRBJ2-5; v_gene: TRBV7-8; abundance: many; d_gene: NA; CDR3nt: TGTGCCAGCAGCTTAGCGGGCTCGGTAGAGACCCAGTACTTC; CDR3aa: CASSLAGSVETQYF
j_gene: TRBJ2-3; v_gene: TRBV10-1; abundance: many; d_gene: NA; CDR3nt: TGCGCCAGCAGGGCGACAGGCACAGATACGCAGTATTTT; CDR3aa: CASRATGTDTQYF
j_gene: TRBJ2-5; v_gene: TRBV9; abundance: medium-sized; d_gene: NA; CDR3nt: TGTGCCAGCAGCGTAGCCGTGGGGGCGGGCGGAGAGACCCAGTACTTC; CDR3aa: CASSVAVGAGGETQYF
j_gene: TRBJ2-7; v_gene: TRBV27; abundance: many; d_gene: NA; CDR3nt: TGTGCCAGCAGTTTAAGAGCGGACTCCGACTACGAGCAGTACTTC; CDR3aa: CASSLRADSDYEQYF
j_gene: TRBJ2-3; v_gene: TRBV29-1; abundance: many; d_gene: NA; CDR3nt: TGCAGCGCCCTGTTCACAGGGGGAGGGACGCAGTATTTT; CDR3aa: CSALFTGGGTQYF
j_gene: TRBJ1-5; v_gene: TRBV20-1; abundance: many; d_gene: NA; CDR3nt: TGCAGTGGCAGAAGGGGGGGCGGGCGGCAGCCCCAGCATTTT; CDR3aa: CSGRRGGGRQPQHF
j_gene: TRBJ2-1; v_gene: TRBV28; abundance: many; d_gene: NA; CDR3nt: TGTGCCAGCAGTCTATCCGGACAGTTTGAGCAGTTCTTC; CDR3aa: CASSLSGQFEQFF
j_gene: TRBJ1-1; v_gene: TRBV10-2; abundance: NA; d_gene: NA; CDR3nt: TGCGCCAGCAGTGGAGGGGGGAGGTCTGAAGCTTTCTTT; CDR3aa: CASSGGGRSEAFF
j_gene: TRBJ2-1; v_gene: TRBV28; abundance: many; d_gene: NA; CDR3nt: TGTGCCAGCATGGGGTCCGGAGCAGCATCCTACAATGAGCAGTTCTTC; CDR3aa: CASMGSGAASYNEQFF
j_gene: TRBJ2-1; v_gene: TRBV7-8; abundance: many; d_gene: TRBD2; CDR3nt: TGTGCCAGCAGCCCGGCGCGGGGGGTCTTGCGTAATGAGCAGTTCTTC; CDR3aa: CASSPARGVLRNEQFF
j_gene: TRBJ2-2; v_gene: TRBV28; abundance: many; d_gene: NA; CDR3nt: TGTGCCAGCATGGCGAAATCAACCGCGTGGCGGGGGGAGCTGTTTTTT; CDR3aa: CASMAKSTAWRGELFF
j_gene: TRBJ2-5; v_gene: TRBV11-2; abundance: many; d_gene: NA; CDR3nt: TGTGCCAGCAGCTTAGAAGGCAGGTTCCAAGAGACCCAGTACTTC; CDR3aa: CASSLEGRFQETQYF
j_gene: TRBJ1-2; v_gene: TRBV7-9; abundance: many; d_gene: NA; CDR3nt: TGTGCCAGCAGCTTAGAGGCAGGCGCTGGAGGCTACACCTTC; CDR3aa: CASSLEAGAGGYTF
j_gene: TRBJ2-2; v_gene: TRBV5-1; abundance: many; d_gene: NA; CDR3nt: TGCGCCAGCAGGGGCGCAGACACCGGGGAGCTGTTTTTT; CDR3aa: CASRGADTGELFF
j_gene: TRBJ2-7; v_gene: TRBV27; abundance: medium-sized; d_gene: NA; CDR3nt: TGTGCCAGCAGTTTAAGCCAGGGGCCCTACGAGCAGTACTTC; CDR3aa: CASSLSQGPYEQYF